This TCR beta chain was documented in a study of blood T cell repertoires in COVID-19. V was clipped by 5 bases and J by 0 bases, with 11 bases between them. Germline V gene data show CDR1 as MGHRA and CDR2 as YSYEKL. This CDR3 is built from 14 residues. Sequencing used immunoSEQ multiplex PCR; TCRdb keeps in-frame clones, though not all of them. The sample lists about 22,000 clones, about nine tenths seen once, with 20% to 30% in the top ten. The chain is built from TRBV4-1 and TRBJ2-7; perhaps TRBD1 as D (6 bases). The TCR was taken from a human donor with active COVID-19. The donor label of this sample is uncertain. The sequencing input was peripheral blood. The DNA for the CDR3 is TGCGCCAGCAGCTATGACAGGAGCTCCTACGAGCAGTACTTC. Its protein product is CASSYDRSSYEQYF.